A selection of T cell receptor beta chains follows, all from one sample in a study of T cells in Graves' hyperthyroidism and ophthalmopathy. TCRdb processed the multiplex PCR reads anew with MiXCR; each CDR3 protein has one entry. The sample lists roughly 500,000 distinct CDR3 sequences; over 35% were seen once. Sequenced material: peripheral blood or thyroid tissue (not recorded which). The receptors were sampled from an adult woman with Graves' disease, either hyperthyroidism or ophthalmopathy (not recorded which). The CDR3 runs from the conserved cysteine through the conserved F or W. D genes are given only for firm matches. Some rows have no size entry. The others give once, few or many, or a class for an expanded clone.

>TRBJ1-1|TRBV19|many|NA
TGTGCCAGTAGTATGGCAAGGAACACTGAAGCTTTCTTT
CASSMARNTEAFF
>TRBJ1-1|TRBV19|many|NA
TGTGCCAGTAGTATACTGGTAGGCACTGAAGCTTTCTTT
CASSILVGTEAFF
>TRBJ1-2|TRBV29-1|many|NA
TGCAGCGTTGGCAGTAGCGGCTACACCTTC
CSVGSSGYTF
>TRBJ1-5|TRBV19|NA|TRBD1
TGCGCCAGTAGAGCGACGGACAGGAGCAATCAGCCCCAGCATTTT
CASRATDRSNQPQHF
>TRBJ2-7|TRBV6-5|NA|TRBD2
TGTGCCAGCAGTTACTGGAGTCTAGCGGAGAGCTCCTACGAGCAGTACTTC
CASSYWSLAESSYEQYF
>TRBJ1-2|TRBV7-9|NA|NA
TGTGCCAGCAGCTTAAACCCAGGGGATGGCTACACCTTC
CASSLNPGDGYTF
>TRBJ2-5|TRBV24-1|many|NA
TGTGCCACCAGTGACCGGATAGAGACCCAGTACTTC
CATSDRIETQYF
>TRBJ2-7|TRBV7-8|NA|TRBD2
TGTGCCAGCAGCTTAGATCGGGGGGCCTACGAGCAGTACTTC
CASSLDRGAYEQYF
>TRBJ1-5|TRBV7-2|many|NA
TGTGCCAGCAGCTTAGTGGATCAGCCCCAGCATTTT
CASSLVDQPQHF
>TRBJ1-2|TRBV9|NA|TRBD1
TGTGCCAGCAGCGGTGGGGACAGCTATGGCTACACCTTC
CASSGGDSYGYTF
>TRBJ1-1|TRBV20-1|NA|TRBD1
TGCAGTGCTGGGCAGGGGGATCCTGAAGCTTTCTTT
CSAGQGDPEAFF
>TRBJ2-7|TRBV7-3|NA|NA
TGTGCCAGCAGCTTAGGGAGAGGGGGCTCCTACGAGCAGTACTTC
CASSLGRGGSYEQYF
>TRBJ1-5|TRBV14|NA|NA
TGTGCCAGCAGCAGGGACAATAGGGATCAGCCCCAGCATTTT
CASSRDNRDQPQHF
>TRBJ2-7|TRBV4-2|once|TRBD1
TGTGCCAGCAGCCAAGAAAATGGACAGGGGTCCAACGAGCAGTACTTC
CASSQENGQGSNEQYF
>TRBJ2-5|TRBV6-5|many|NA
TGTGCCAGCAGTCGGACCAACCAAGAGACCCAGTACTTC
CASSRTNQETQYF
>TRBJ1-1|TRBV7-9|many|TRBD1
TGTGCCGGCAGCGGAGGGACAGGGGGCGCCAACACTGAAGCTTTCTTT
CAGSGGTGGANTEAFF
>TRBJ2-7|TRBV6-1|NA|TRBD1
TGTGCCAGCAGCCTATCCGGGACAGCATCCTACGAGCAGTACTTC
CASSLSGTASYEQYF
>TRBJ2-2|TRBV6-1|NA|TRBD1
TGTGCCGGTGGGACAGGGTCGAGCGGATCGAACACCGGGGAGCTGTTTTTT
CAGGTGSSGSNTGELFF
>TRBJ2-2|TRBV2|NA|NA
TGTGCCAGCAGTGTAGGTGTCTATTCATTCGGCACCGGGGAGCTGTTTTTT
CASSVGVYSFGTGELFF
>TRBJ1-2|TRBV29-1|few|NA
TGCAGCGTTGAAGATGGTGGTAGCTATGGCTACACCTTC
CSVEDGGSYGYTF
>TRBJ1-2|TRBV29-1|few|TRBD1
TGCAGCGTTGAAGTACAGGGGTTCTATGGCTACACCTTC
CSVEVQGFYGYTF
>TRBJ2-5|TRBV5-4|many|TRBD1
TGTGCCAGCAGCTCACCCCCGGGACAGGACCAAGAGACCCAGTACTTC
CASSSPPGQDQETQYF
>TRBJ2-5|TRBV7-6|many|NA
TGTGCCAGCAGCTTAGGCCAGCTCCAAGAGACCCAGTACTTC
CASSLGQLQETQYF
>TRBJ1-4|TRBV15|NA|TRBD1
TGTGCCACCAGCGAGGCGTTTGGACAGGGTTATGAAAAACTGTTTTTT
CATSEAFGQGYEKLFF
>TRBJ2-2|TRBV7-9|few|NA
TGTGCCAGCAGCTTTGGCAGGGTACACACCGGGGAGCTGTTTTTT
CASSFGRVHTGELFF
>TRBJ2-2|TRBV7-1|once|NA
TGTGCCAGCAGCTCCGGATCGGGCGGGGAGCTGTTTTTT
CASSSGSGGELFF
>TRBJ1-1|TRBV20-1|NA|NA
TGCAGTGCTCCCGGGTTAGCTTTCTTT
CSAPGLAFF
>TRBJ2-5|TRBV6-1|NA|NA
TGTGCCAGCAGTTACTCCGGGCCAGCGGGCGCACGGCGAGAGACCCAGTACTTC
CASSYSGPAGARRETQYF
>TRBJ1-5|TRBV20-1|NA|NA
TGCAGTGCTATGACCGGAGGGGGGTTCCTTAGCAATCAGCCCCAGCATTTT
CSAMTGGGFLSNQPQHF
>TRBJ2-5|TRBV20-1|NA|NA
TGCAGCTCCCCATGGCTTGAGACCCAGTACTTC
CSSPWLETQYF
>TRBJ2-5|TRBV7-3|NA|NA
TGTGCCAGCAGCTTAACCGGGGGGACCCAGTACTTC
CASSLTGGTQYF
>TRBJ2-7|TRBV7-9|NA|TRBD2
TGTGCCAGCAGTTCCCCGGGAGGGAGCTCCTACGAGCAGTACTTC
CASSSPGGSSYEQYF
>TRBJ2-5|TRBV14|NA|NA
TGTGCCAGCAGCCGGAGACAGAGACTAGTTGGGACCCAGTACTTC
CASSRRQRLVGTQYF
>TRBJ1-4|TRBV6-5|NA|NA
TGTGCCAGCAGTTACTCCCCGGGGGGGAATAATGAAAAACTGTTTTTT
CASSYSPGGNNEKLFF
>TRBJ1-5|TRBV4-1|NA|NA
TGCGCCAGCAGCCAAGATGCGGAAATTAGCAATCAGCCCCAGCATTTT
CASSQDAEISNQPQHF
>TRBJ1-1|TRBV7-9|NA|NA
TGTGCCAGCACCCAAGGCGATCTATCCGAGGCTTTCTTT
CASTQGDLSEAFF
>TRBJ2-2|TRBV19|many|NA
TGTGCCAGTAGTATAGTGCTAGGCGGGGAGCTGTTTTTT
CASSIVLGGELFF
>TRBJ1-4|TRBV28|few|NA
TGTGCCAGCAGTTTTTCTGTTGAAAAACTGTTTTTT
CASSFSVEKLFF
>TRBJ1-2|TRBV19|many|TRBD1
TGTGCCAGTACCCCACAGGGGAGGATCTATGGCTACACCTTC
CASTPQGRIYGYTF
>TRBJ2-5|TRBV7-3|NA|NA
TGTGCCAGCAGCTTAAGTGGTGTAGATACAGAGACCCAGTACTTC
CASSLSGVDTETQYF
>TRBJ1-4|TRBV20-1|few|NA
TGCAGTGCAATAGGAGATGGAGAAAAACTGTTTTTT
CSAIGDGEKLFF
>TRBJ1-2|TRBV25-1|NA|TRBD1
TGTGCCAGCAGTGCGATACCGGGACAGGGGGCTGGGGGCTACACCTTC
CASSAIPGQGAGGYTF
>TRBJ1-1|TRBV19|few|NA
TGTGCCAGTAGAGGAGCAGGGACCACTGAAGCTTTCTTT
CASRGAGTTEAFF
>TRBJ1-6|TRBV10-3|NA|NA
TGTGCCAGCAAAGGCAGGGGTTCAGGTTATAATTCACCCCTCCACTTT
CASKGRGSGYNSPLHF
>TRBJ1-2|TRBV7-9|NA|NA
TGTGCCAGCGGCCGGGACACTATCTATGGCTACACCTTC
CASGRDTIYGYTF
>TRBJ1-2|TRBV25-1|NA|TRBD1
TGTGCCAGCAGTGAGGTACAGGGGGGCTATGGCTACACCTTC
CASSEVQGGYGYTF
>TRBJ1-3|TRBV7-9|many|NA
TGTGCCAGCAGCTTAGGAGGAGCCGACTCTGGAAACACCATATATTTT
CASSLGGADSGNTIYF
>TRBJ2-5|TRBV7-2|NA|TRBD2
TGTGCCAGCAGGTATAGCGGGAGTATCGTGACCCAGTACTTC
CASRYSGSIVTQYF
>TRBJ1-4|TRBV10-3|NA|NA
TGTGCCATCAGTGAGTCGATGGTGGAAAAACTGTTTTTT
CAISESMVEKLFF
>TRBJ2-7|TRBV10-3|NA|NA
TGTGCCATCAGCCATACACCCTACGAGCAGTACTTC
CAISHTPYEQYF
>TRBJ2-7|TRBV7-9|many|TRBD2
TGTGCCAGCAGCCCTGCCCGCGGGAGTAGGAACTACGAGCAGTACTTC
CASSPARGSRNYEQYF
>TRBJ1-1|TRBV25-1|NA|NA
TGTGCCAGCAGTGCGTACACGGGGGGTACTGAAGCTTTCTTT
CASSAYTGGTEAFF
>TRBJ1-6|TRBV13|NA|NA
TGTGCCAGCAACAGGGTCCCTTCACCCCTCCACTTT
CASNRVPSPLHF
>TRBJ1-5|TRBV3-1|NA|NA
TGTGCCAGCAGCCCTGGAGGAGGAACAGGGAGTCAGCCCCAGCATTTT
CASSPGGGTGSQPQHF
>TRBJ2-2|TRBV15|NA|TRBD2
TGTGCCACCAGCAGGGACTTAGCGGGAAAACGTGCGGGTCACGGGGAGCTGTTTTTT
CATSRDLAGKRAGHGELFF
>TRBJ2-7|TRBV7-9|NA|TRBD1
TGTGCCAGCAGTGAGGGGGCAGCGGTATCCTACGAGCAGTACTTC
CASSEGAAVSYEQYF
>TRBJ2-7|TRBV24-1|many|TRBD1
TGTGCCACCAGTGAAGGGCCAGGGGGAACCTACGAGCAGTACTTC
CATSEGPGGTYEQYF